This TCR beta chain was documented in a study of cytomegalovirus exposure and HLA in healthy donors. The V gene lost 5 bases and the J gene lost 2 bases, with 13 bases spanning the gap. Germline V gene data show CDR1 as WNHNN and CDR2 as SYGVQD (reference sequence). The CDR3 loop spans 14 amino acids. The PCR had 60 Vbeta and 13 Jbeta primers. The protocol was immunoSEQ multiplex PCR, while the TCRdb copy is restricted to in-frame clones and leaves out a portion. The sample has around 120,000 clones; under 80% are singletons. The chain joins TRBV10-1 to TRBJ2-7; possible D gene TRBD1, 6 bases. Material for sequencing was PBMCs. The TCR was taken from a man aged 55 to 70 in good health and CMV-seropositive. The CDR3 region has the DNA TGCGCCAGCAGTACCGGGACACGTACCTACGAGCAGTACTTC. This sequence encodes CASSTGTRTYEQYF.